This T cell receptor (beta chain) originates from a study of OX40 agonist ivuxolimab in advanced cancers. V gave up 5 bases and J gave up 0 bases; unmatched junction bases: 8. The germline V gene encodes CDR1 SGHAT and CDR2 FQNNGV. The CDR3 extends over 16 amino acids. Profiling relied on immunoSEQ multiplex PCR, and the TCRdb table lists in-frame clones only, not all of them. The data show 85,000 or so clones, around 86% seen once. The receptor's source is an adult with an advanced solid tumor such as melanoma, head and neck, liver or kidney cancer. The rearrangement links TRBV11-2 to TRBJ2-7; 9 bases align to TRBD1. The specimen was CD4+ or CD8+ T cells sorted from blood, collected in a trial of the OX40 agonist ivuxolimab. CDR3 bases: TGTGCCAGCAGCCCCAAGGACAGGGGACACTCCTACGAGCAGTACTTC. Translating it yields CASSPKDRGHSYEQYF.